Presented here are 18 T cell receptor beta chains from one specimen sequenced in a study of blood T cell repertoires in COVID-19. Repertoires were generated with immunoSEQ multiplex PCR, while TCRdb's copy carries only in-frame clones and drops some. This sample has fewer than 400,000 clones; about 92% occur once, and the top ten carry approximately 17%. The specimen sequenced was PBMCs or T cells enriched from blood (not recorded which). All receptors come from a woman aged 25-40 years who had recovered from COVID-19.

This chain links TRBV6-5 with TRBJ2-1; the match to TRBD2 covers 11 bases. CDR1 is MNHEY, CDR2 SVGAGI, per germline. The junction had 7 bases not matched to a gene; V was cut back by 6 bases and J by 6 bases. The CDR3 sequence is 15 residues long. As DNA, the CDR3 is TGTGCCAGCAGCTCACTAGCGGGAGAGGCCAATGAGCAGTTCTTC. Translation: CASSSLAGEANEQFF.

The CDR3 nucleotides are TGTGCCAGCAGCCAGATGACAGGCCCCACTGAAGCTTTCTTT. Translation gives CASSQMTGPTEAFF. V gene TRBV7-6 combines with J gene TRBJ1-1; a weak D match, TRBD1 (6 bases). CDR1 is SGHVS and CDR2 is FNYEAQ in the germline V gene. This CDR3 has 14 amino acids. V dropped 5 bases and J dropped 4 bases, with 14 bases sitting between them.

The chain combines TRBV20-1 with TRBJ1-2; D is undetermined. CDR1 and CDR2 from the germline V gene are DFQATT and SNEGSKA (reference sequence). Trimming left V 3 bases short and J 1 base short, with 15 bases between. The CDR3 consists of 15 residues. The CDR3 region has the DNA TGCAGTGCTAGTCCAGGTGGGAGGGTTAACTATGGCTACACCTTC. Amino acids: CSASPGGRVNYGYTF.

The chain employs TRBV30 and TRBJ1-6, with 10 bases aligning to TRBD1. The CDR3 extends over 14 amino acids. V was pared by 5 bases and J by 7 bases, with 5 bases of the junction left unmatched. Germline V gene data show CDR1 as GTSNPN and CDR2 as SVGIG (reference sequence). The CDR3 loop is CAWARDRGNSPLHF. The CDR3 DNA follows: TGTGCCTGGGCCCGGGACAGGGGAAATTCACCCCTCCACTTT.

This chain links TRBV11-2 with TRBJ1-2; D is perhaps TRBD1 (5 bases). The ends were cut back, 5 bases at V and 4 bases at J, with 11 bases in the middle. The CDR3 extends over 13 amino acids. CDR1 is SGHAT, CDR2 FQNNGV, per germline. As DNA, the CDR3 is TGTGCCAGCAGCGCGGACACAAGCTATGGCTACACCTTC. Its protein product is CASSADTSYGYTF.

The count of this clone is one. The V call is TRBV24-1, the J call TRBJ2-2; 7 bases match TRBD2. Germline lookup yields CDR1 KGHDR and CDR2 SFDVKD. The CDR3 has 16 residues. J gave up 8 bases and V 2 bases, and 10 bases lay outside the gene matches. The CDR3 is CATSDYTETGGGELFF. The CDR3 nucleotides read TGTGCCACCAGTGATTACACAGAAACGGGGGGAGGGGAGCTGTTTTTT.

The rearrangement uses TRBV11-3 and TRBJ2-1, with TRBD1 identical over 7 bases. Germline V gene data show CDR1 as SGHNT and CDR2 as YENEEA. Unmatched junction bases numbered 2, after V lost 5 bases and J lost 7 bases. This CDR3 is built from 12 residues. This chain's CDR3 is CASSARGNEQFF. CDR3 coding DNA: TGTGCCAGCAGCGCCAGGGGGAATGAGCAGTTCTTC.

The chain couples TRBV5-1 to TRBJ1-1; a possible D gene is TRBD1 (5 bases). CDR3 length equals 12 residues. Germline loops: CDR1 SGHRS, CDR2 YFSETQ. Between the trimmed V and J ends, which lost 2 bases and 8 bases, there was a span of 10 bases. The CDR3: CASSLDSLEAFF. For the CDR3, the DNA is TGCGCCAGCAGCTTAGACAGTCTAGAAGCTTTCTTT.

V and J are TRBV6-5 and TRBJ2-3, with D perhaps matching TRBD1 (8 bases). V was trimmed by 5 bases and J by 1 base, leaving 13 bases between them. CDR3 size: 15 residues. Looked up from germline, CDR1 is MNHEY and CDR2 is SVGAGI. Here the CDR3 reads CASSNTGGGTDTQYF. The DNA for the CDR3 is TGTGCCAGCAGTAATACAGGGGGGGGCACAGATACGCAGTATTTT.

This clone occurred once. This sequence joins TRBV28 and TRBJ1-2; 7 bases map to TRBD1. V shed 7 bases and J 4 bases; nucleotides not matched to a gene: 3. CDR1 and CDR2 (germline): MDHEN, SYDVKM. The CDR3 totals 12 residues. CDR3 in DNA: TGTGCCAGCATGACAGGGTCCTATGGCTACACCTTC. It is translated as CASMTGSYGYTF.

The gene calls are TRBV6-5 and TRBJ1-5; perhaps TRBD1 as D (5 bases). The germline gives CDR1 MNHEY, CDR2 SVGAGI. Between the trimmed V and J ends, which lost 6 bases and 0 bases, there was a span of 12 bases. The CDR3 sequence is 15 residues long. The CDR3 reads CASRDRPNSNQPQHF. CDR3 nucleotides: TGTGCCAGCAGAGACAGACCGAATAGCAATCAGCCCCAGCATTTT.

The chain carries TRBV5-4 and TRBJ2-2, with TRBD1 matching over 10 bases. This CDR3 is 16 amino acids long. Trimming took 4 bases from V and 1 from J; bases not matched to a gene: 4. Germline assignment: CDR1 SGHNT and CDR2 YYREEE (reference sequence). In nucleotides, the CDR3 is TGTGCCAGCAGCATCCGGGACAGGGGGAACACCGGGGAGCTGTTTTTT. Translated, it gives CASSIRDRGNTGELFF.

This clone is a singleton in its sample. This chain links TRBV6-5 with TRBJ2-7; 10 bases are shared with TRBD2. The CDR3 length is 15 residues. The V segment lost 5 bases and the J segment 5 bases; nucleotides outside the gene matches: 9. Germline V gene sequence: CDR1 MNHEY, CDR2 SVGAGI. The CDR3 reads CASSRGLSGRNEQYF. As DNA, the CDR3 is TGTGCCAGCAGTCGAGGCCTTAGCGGGAGGAACGAGCAGTACTTC.

The genes are TRBV2 and TRBJ2-2; 7 bases are a match to TRBD2. V gave up 3 bases and J gave up 2 bases; unmatched junction bases: 3. CDR3 length: 15 amino acids. CDR1 SNHLY and CDR2 FYNNEI come from the germline V gene. CDR3 residues: CASSETSLNTGELFF. The CDR3 bases are TGTGCCAGCAGTGAGACTAGCCTTAACACCGGGGAGCTGTTTTTT.

Notes on this clone: Other DNA sequences within the sample encode an identical CDR3. The genes are TRBV2 and TRBJ2-2, with D perhaps TRBD1 (8 bases). This CDR3 contains 16 residues. The germline V gene encodes CDR1 SNHLY and CDR2 FYNNEI. V lost 2 bases and J 5 bases, leaving 15 bases between the germline ends. This CDR3 reads CASSETGGRGTGELFF. CDR3 coding DNA: TGTGCCAGCAGTGAAACAGGGGGGCGGGGGACCGGGGAGCTGTTTTTT.

This clone was seen only once. V and J are TRBV28 and TRBJ2-1; 7 bases fit TRBD1. The CDR3 sequence is 12 residues long. Looked up from germline, CDR1 is MDHEN and CDR2 is SYDVKM. V lost 6 bases to trimming and J lost 7 bases; unmatched junction nucleotides: 3. Written as DNA, the CDR3 is TGTGCCAGCAGCCAGACAGGGAATGAGCAGTTCTTC. Its translation: CASSQTGNEQFF.

This chain connects TRBV11-2 to TRBJ1-3; D is uncertain. The CDR3 is made up of 15 amino acids. Germline loops: CDR1 SGHAT, CDR2 FQNNGV. The V end lost 8 bases, the J end lost 3 bases, and 17 bases lay between the germline ends. The CDR3 is CASGREMGSGNTIYF. The CDR3 bases are TGTGCCAGCGGCCGAGAGATGGGGAGTGGAAACACCATATATTTT.

The V gene is TRBV27, the J gene TRBJ1-5, with no clear D. Trimming took 1 base from V and 0 from J, leaving 4 bases between them. The CDR3 contains 14 residues. Per germline, CDR1 MNHEY and CDR2 SMNVEV (reference sequence). This CDR3 reads CASSLFGSNQPQHF. The CDR3 coding sequence is TGTGCCAGCAGTTTATTCGGTAGCAATCAGCCCCAGCATTTT.